The 10 T cell receptor beta chains below were found in one sample sequenced in a study of breast tumors, draining lymph nodes, adjacent tissues. TCRdb re-called the multiplex PCR reads with MiXCR, one entry per CDR3 protein. Among roughly 100,000 distinct CDR3 sequences listed, less than 40% were seen once. Breast cancer patients provided tissue from their axillary draining lymph nodes. The material sequenced was axillary lymph node tissue. The source is a female donor with breast cancer. Some clones in this sample may be carry-over from other donors' samples.

With regard to this clonotype: A much larger clone is a single base away; this may be a read error. The chain is built from TRBV5-1 and TRBJ2-1, with TRBD1 as a possible D gene (6 bases). The CDR3 spans 12 residues. Germline CDR1 is SGHRS and CDR2 is YFSETQ. The DNA of the CDR3 is TGCGCCAGCAGCTTTGGGGGCGATGAGCACTTCTTC. This encodes CASSFGGDEHFF.

This clonotype appeared many times. The chain combines TRBV4-1 with TRBJ1-4, with no clear D. Trimming pared 4 bases from V and 8 bases from J, leaving 11 bases between. Germline V gene sequence: CDR1 MGHRA, CDR2 YSYEKL. The CDR3 runs 13 residues. The DNA for the CDR3 is TGCGCCAGCAGCCGAAGGACGGACGAAAAACTGTTTTTT. It translates to CASSRRTDEKLFF.

This clonotype was recorded many times. The rearrangement links TRBV6-5 to TRBJ2-7; D is tentatively TRBD1 or TRBD2 (5 bases each). There are 15 residues in the CDR3. V was trimmed by 6 bases and J by 0 bases, leaving 15 bases between them. Germline values: CDR1 MNHEY, CDR2 SVGAGI. CDR3 DNA sequence: TGTGCCAGCAGCCGGGACGCGTCTGCCTCCTACGAGCAGTACTTC. Translating it yields CASSRDASASYEQYF.

The J gene is TRBJ2-1, the V gene TRBV7-3; possibly TRBD1 or TRBD2 for D (6 bases each). Germline V lookup: CDR1 SGHTA, CDR2 FQGTGA. Trimming shortened V by 2 bases and J by 0 bases, and 11 bases separated the two germline ends. The CDR3 consists of 16 residues. This CDR3 is CASSLGGRSSYNEQFF. In DNA form, the CDR3 reads TGTGCCAGCAGCTTAGGGGGGCGAAGCTCCTACAATGAGCAGTTCTTC. The complete variable domain, with remaining parts taken from reference TRBV7-3 and TRBJ2-1, reads GAGVSQTPSNKVTEKGKYVELRCDPISGHTALYWYRQSLGQGPEFLIYFQGTGAADDSGLPNDRFFAVRPEGSVSTLKIQRTERGDSAVYLCASSLGGRSSYNEQFFGPGTRLTVL.

Many counts were recorded for this clonotype. A read error may account for a junction end that differs from germline. The chain combines TRBV7-7 with TRBJ2-5; the D is unclear. The CDR3 has 14 amino acids. Germline lookup yields CDR1 SSHAT and CDR2 FNYEAQ (reference sequence). DNA for the CDR3: TGTGCTAGCAGCCGGTCCCCCCTGCCGGAGACCCAGTACTTC. Amino acid sequence: CASSRSPLPETQYF. The entire variable domain, with the rest obtained from reference TRBV7-7 and TRBJ2-5, is as follows: GAGVSQSPRYKVTKRGQDVTLRCDPISSHATLYWYQQALGQGPEFLTYFNYEAQPDKSGLPSDRFSAERPEGSISTLTIQRTEQRDSAMYRCASSRSPLPETQYFGPGTRLLVL.

As concerns this clonotype: A much larger clonotype is one base distant, so this may be a read error. The chain combines TRBV3-1 with TRBJ2-2, with D possibly being TRBD2 (6 bases). The V end was cut by 4 bases, the J end by 0 bases, with 12 bases between. The CDR3 length is 16 residues. CDR1 is LGHDT and CDR2 is YNNKEL in the germline V gene (reference sequence). CDR3 DNA sequence: TGTGCCAGCAGCCGGAGGGGCAGTTCGAACACCGGGGAGCTGTTTTTT. Residues: CASSRRGSSNTGELFF.

This clonotype was found once. This may be a read error, as it is one base from a much larger clone. V gene TRBV28 combines with J gene TRBJ2-7; weak D call: TRBD1 (7 bases). Germline V gene lookup returns CDR1 MDHEN and CDR2 SYDVKM. Trimming left V 11 bases short and J 4 bases short, with 24 bases between. The CDR3 has 15 amino acids. The CDR3 DNA sequence: TGTGCCGCTAGTTCCCCAGGGGGGCCTGGGTACGAGCAGTACTTC. The encoded protein is CAASSPGGPGYEQYF.

The V gene is TRBV27, the J gene TRBJ1-5, with D tentatively TRBD1 (5 bases). CDR1 is MNHEY, CDR2 SMNVEV, per germline (reference sequence). Trimming took off 11 bases at V and 6 bases at J, with 17 bases between the two ends. The length of the CDR3 is 13 residues. In DNA, the CDR3 is TGTGCCGGCGGGACGGGAGGAAGTCAGCCCCAGCATTTT. This gives the protein CAGGTGGSQPQHF.

This clonotype was observed many times. V and J are TRBV7-2 and TRBJ2-3, with 8 bases identical to TRBD2. J gave up 5 bases and V 0 bases, and 7 bases lay outside the gene matches. Germline lookup yields CDR1 SGHTA and CDR2 FQGNSA. The CDR3 runs 16 residues. This CDR3 reads CASSLAPGGLIDTQYF. The CDR3 region has the DNA TGTGCCAGCAGCTTAGCCCCGGGGGGGCTGATAGATACGCAGTATTTT.

The V call is TRBV19, the J call TRBJ1-5, with 8 nucleotides matching TRBD1. J was trimmed by 9 bases and V by 6 bases; bases with no gene match: 10. This CDR3 region has 14 residues. Germline V CDR1 and CDR2: LNHDA, SQIVND (reference sequence). CDR3 nucleotide sequence: TGTGCCAGTAGCCTGGGACAGGACCTCGGGCCCCAGCATTTT. It encodes CASSLGQDLGPQHF. The full variable domain, rest sourced from reference TRBV19 and TRBJ1-5, is DGGITQSPKYLFRKEGQNVTLSCEQNLNHDAMYWYRQDPGQGLRLIYYSQIVNDFQKGDIAEGYSVSREKKESFPLTVTSAQKNPTAFYLCASSLGQDLGPQHFGDGTRLSIL.